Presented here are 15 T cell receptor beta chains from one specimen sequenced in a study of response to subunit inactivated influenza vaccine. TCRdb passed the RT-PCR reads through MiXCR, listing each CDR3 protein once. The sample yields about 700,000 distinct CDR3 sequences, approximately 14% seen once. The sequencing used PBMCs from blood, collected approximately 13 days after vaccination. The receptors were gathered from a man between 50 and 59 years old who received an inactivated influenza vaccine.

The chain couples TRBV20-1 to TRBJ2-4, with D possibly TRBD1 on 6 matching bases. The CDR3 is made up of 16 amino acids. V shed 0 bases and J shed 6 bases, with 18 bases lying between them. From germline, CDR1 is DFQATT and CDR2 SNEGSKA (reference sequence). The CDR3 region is CSARDEVRGHSNIQYF. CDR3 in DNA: TGCAGTGCTAGAGATGAAGTTAGGGGACATTCAAACATTCAGTACTTC.

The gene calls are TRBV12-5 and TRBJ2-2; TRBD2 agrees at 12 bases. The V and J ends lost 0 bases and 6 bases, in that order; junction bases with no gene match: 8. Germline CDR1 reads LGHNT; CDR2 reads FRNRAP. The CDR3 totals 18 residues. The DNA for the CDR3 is TGTGCTAGTGGTTTGGTACTAGCGGGAGGCCTAGGTGCCGGGGAGCTGTTTTTT. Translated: CASGLVLAGGLGAGELFF. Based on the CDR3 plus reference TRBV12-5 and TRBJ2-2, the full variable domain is DARVTQTPRHKVTEMGQEVTMRCQPILGHNTVFWYRQTMMQGLELLAYFRNRAPLDDSGMPKDRFSAEMPDATLATLKIQPSEPRDSAVYFCASGLVLAGGLGAGELFFGEGSRLTVL.

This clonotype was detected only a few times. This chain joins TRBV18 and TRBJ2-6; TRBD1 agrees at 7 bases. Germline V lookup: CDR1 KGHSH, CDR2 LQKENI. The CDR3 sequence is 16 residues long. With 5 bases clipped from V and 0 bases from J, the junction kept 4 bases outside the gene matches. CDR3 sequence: CASSRTGSSGANVLTF. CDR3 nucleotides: TGTGCCAGCTCAAGGACAGGTAGCTCTGGGGCCAACGTCCTGACTTTC.

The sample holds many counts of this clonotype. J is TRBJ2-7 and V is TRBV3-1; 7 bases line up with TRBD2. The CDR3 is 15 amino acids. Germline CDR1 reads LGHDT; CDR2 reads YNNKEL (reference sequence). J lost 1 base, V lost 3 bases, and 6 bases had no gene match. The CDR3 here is CASSQGGALSYEQYF. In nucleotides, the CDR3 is TGTGCCAGCAGCCAGGGAGGGGCACTTTCCTACGAGCAGTACTTC.

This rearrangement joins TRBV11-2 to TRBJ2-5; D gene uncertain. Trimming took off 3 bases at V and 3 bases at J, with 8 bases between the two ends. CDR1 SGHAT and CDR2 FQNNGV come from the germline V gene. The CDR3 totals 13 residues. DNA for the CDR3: TGTGCCAGCAGCTTCATGCGGAAAGAGACCCAGTACTTC. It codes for CASSFMRKETQYF.

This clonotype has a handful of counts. The CDR3 protein is CASSQGGGLGTEAFF. CDR3 nucleotides: TGTGCCAGCAGCCAAGGAGGGGGGCTGGGCACTGAAGCTTTCTTT. The chain links TRBV3-1 to TRBJ1-1; D is perhaps TRBD1 (6 bases). The CDR3 is 15 amino acids. V was clipped by 1 base and J by 4 bases, with 13 bases between them. Germline V lookup: CDR1 LGHDT, CDR2 YNNKEL (reference sequence).

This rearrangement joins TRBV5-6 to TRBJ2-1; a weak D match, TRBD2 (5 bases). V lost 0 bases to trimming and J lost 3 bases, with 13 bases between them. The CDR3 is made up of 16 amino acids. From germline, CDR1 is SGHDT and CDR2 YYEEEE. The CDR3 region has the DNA TGTGCCAGCAGCTTGGATGGGAGAGGGATCTACAATGAGCAGTTCTTC. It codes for CASSLDGRGIYNEQFF.

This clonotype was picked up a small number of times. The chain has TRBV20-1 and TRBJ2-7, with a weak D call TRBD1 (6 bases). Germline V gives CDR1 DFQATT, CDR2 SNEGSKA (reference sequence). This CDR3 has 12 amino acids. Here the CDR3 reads CSGTQSSYEQYF. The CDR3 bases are TGCAGCGGGACACAGAGCTCCTACGAGCAGTACTTC.

This CDR3 is CASSDTSGGSTGELFF. The CDR3 nucleotides read TGTGCCAGCAGCGACACTAGCGGGGGTTCCACCGGGGAGCTGTTTTTT. The chain joins TRBV11-1 to TRBJ2-2, with 11 bases matching TRBD2. V was clipped by 5 bases and J by 4 bases; unmatched bases: 6. The CDR3 has 16 residues. Germline assignment: CDR1 SGHAT and CDR2 FQDESV (reference sequence).

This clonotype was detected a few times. The CDR3 spells CASSRGQAKGYGYTF. The CDR3 coding sequence is TGTGCCAGCAGCCGCGGACAGGCGAAGGGATATGGCTACACCTTC. The chain recombines TRBV7-2 with TRBJ1-2, with 7 positions matching TRBD1. Losses at the gene ends were 5 bases for V and 5 bases for J; bases not matched to a gene: 11. CDR1 and CDR2 (germline): SGHTA, FQGNSA. There are 15 residues in the CDR3.

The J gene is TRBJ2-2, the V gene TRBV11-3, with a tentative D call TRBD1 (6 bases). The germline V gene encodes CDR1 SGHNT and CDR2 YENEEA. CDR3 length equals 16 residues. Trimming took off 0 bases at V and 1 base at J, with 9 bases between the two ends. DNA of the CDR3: TGTGCCAGCAGCTTAGAAGGGACAAGGAACACCGGGGAGCTGTTTTTT. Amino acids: CASSLEGTRNTGELFF.

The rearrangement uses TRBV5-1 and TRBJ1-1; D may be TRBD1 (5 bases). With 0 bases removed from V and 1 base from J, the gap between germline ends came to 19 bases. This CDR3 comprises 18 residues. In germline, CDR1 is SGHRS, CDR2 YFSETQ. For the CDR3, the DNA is TGCGCCAGCAGCTTGGCAGGCCATGGGACCTTCGGGAACACTGAAGCTTTCTTT. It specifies CASSLAGHGTFGNTEAFF.

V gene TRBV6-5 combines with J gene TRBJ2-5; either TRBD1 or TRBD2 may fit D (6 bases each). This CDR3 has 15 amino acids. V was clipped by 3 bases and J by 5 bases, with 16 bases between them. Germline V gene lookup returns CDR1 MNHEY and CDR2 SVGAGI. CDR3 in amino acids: CASSYKGGFAETQYF. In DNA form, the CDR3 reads TGTGCCAGCAGTTATAAAGGGGGGTTTGCTGAGACCCAGTACTTC.

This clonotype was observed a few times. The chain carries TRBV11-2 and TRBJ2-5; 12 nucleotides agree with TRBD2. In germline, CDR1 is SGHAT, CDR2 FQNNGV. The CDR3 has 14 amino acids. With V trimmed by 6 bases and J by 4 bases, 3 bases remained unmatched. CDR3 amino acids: CASRPLAGGETQYF. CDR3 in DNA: TGTGCCAGCAGGCCACTAGCGGGAGGAGAGACCCAGTACTTC.

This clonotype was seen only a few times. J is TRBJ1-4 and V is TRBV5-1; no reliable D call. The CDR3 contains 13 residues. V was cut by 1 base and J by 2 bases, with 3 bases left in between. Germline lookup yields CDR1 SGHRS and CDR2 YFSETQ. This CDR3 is CASSLWTNEKLFF. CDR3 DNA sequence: TGCGCCAGCAGCTTGTGGACTAATGAAAAACTGTTTTTT.